This TCR beta chain was identified during a study of cytomegalovirus exposure and HLA in healthy donors. Germline CDR1 and CDR2: SGHRS and YFSETQ. The CDR3 runs 16 residues. Losses at the gene ends were 0 bases for V and 2 bases for J; bases not matched to a gene: 6. Assay used: immunoSEQ multiplex PCR; TCRdb lists only in-frame clones, some missing. This sample has about 110,000 clones, with approximately 96% found just once. The J gene is TRBJ2-3, the V gene TRBV5-1; 7 bases are shared with TRBD2. The TCR comes from a woman under 30 in good health and CMV-seronegative. Sequencing input: PBMCs. The CDR3 coding sequence is TGCGCCAGCAGCTTGGGGCCTAGCGGAAACACAGATACGCAGTATTTT. Protein product: CASSLGPSGNTDTQYF.